The sequence of this T cell receptor (beta chain) was determined in a study of blood T cell repertoires in COVID-19. Study summary: Sources were T cells, B-cell-depleted T cells, or PBMCs; the material itself was cDNA or gDNA.

Only in-frame clones appear in the TCRdb table, and some are missing; sequencing was by immunoSEQ multiplex PCR. This sample has approximately 240,000 clones, with less than 90% found just once. The ends were cut back, 3 bases at V and 6 bases at J, with 8 bases in the middle. This CDR3 is 12 amino acids long. The V gene's germline CDR1 is SGDLS and CDR2 YYNGEE. The sample consisted of peripheral blood. The chain couples TRBV9 to TRBJ2-3; D uncertain. This TCR derives from a woman aged 80 or over with active or convalescent COVID-19. DNA of the CDR3: TGTGCCAGCAGCGCCTTCGCGGATACGCAGTATTTT. This codes for CASSAFADTQYF.